What follows are 32 T cell receptor beta chains derived from one specimen sequenced in a study of OX40 agonist ivuxolimab in advanced cancers. Generated by immunoSEQ multiplex PCR, the TCRdb table keeps only in-frame clones and is missing some. The sample lists approximately 31,000 clones, 80% occurring once. The material sequenced was CD4+ or CD8+ T cells sorted from blood, taken in a trial of the OX40 agonist ivuxolimab. The origin of the receptors is an adult with an advanced solid tumor such as melanoma, head and neck, liver or kidney cancer.

This rearrangement joins TRBV2 to TRBJ1-5, with TRBD1 as a possible D gene (5 bases). With 4 bases removed from V and 1 base from J, the gap between germline ends came to 17 bases. Germline loops: CDR1 SNHLY, CDR2 FYNNEI. This CDR3 spans 17 amino acids. The CDR3 nucleotides are TGTGCCAGCAGTGCTGATGTTGGGGGTGGGAGCAATCAGCCCCAGCATTTT. Its translation is CASSADVGGGSNQPQHF.

This clone was observed a few times. The chain's CDR3 is CASSEGTALSYEQYF. In DNA, the CDR3 is TGTGCCAGCAGTGAAGGGACAGCTTTATCCTACGAGCAGTACTTC. The V and J genes are TRBV6-1 and TRBJ2-7; D possibly corresponds to TRBD1 (6 bases). With 1 base removed from V and 1 base from J, the gap between germline ends came to 11 bases. CDR1 and CDR2 from the germline V gene are MNHNS and SASEGT. The length of the CDR3 is 15 residues.

This chain joins TRBV6-6 and TRBJ2-1, with 9 bases fitting TRBD1. This CDR3 region has 12 residues. The germline V gene has CDR1 MNHNY and CDR2 SVGAGI (reference sequence). The V segment lost 11 bases and the J segment 14 bases; nucleotides outside the gene matches: 13. This chain's CDR3 is CASSQYRDREFF. The CDR3 nucleotides read TGTGCCTCCAGTCAGTACCGGGACAGGGAGTTCTTC.

This clone was found once. The V call is TRBV4-1, the J call TRBJ2-7; D not resolved. V was cut by 1 base and J by 7 bases, with 11 bases left in between. The CDR3 sequence is 13 residues long. Germline CDR1 reads MGHRA; CDR2 reads YSYEKL. CDR3 amino acids: CASSQAVFLEQYF. The CDR3 DNA is TGCGCCAGCAGCCAAGCGGTCTTTTTGGAGCAGTACTTC.

The chain combines TRBV7-2 with TRBJ2-2, with 9 bases identical to TRBD2. Germline V gene sequence: CDR1 SGHTA, CDR2 FQGNSA. Germline trimming cut 4 bases from V and 5 bases from J; bases unmatched to any gene: 5. The CDR3 length is 15 residues. CDR3 amino acids: CASSSSGAVTGELFF. The CDR3 nucleotides read TGTGCCAGCAGCTCTAGCGGGGCAGTGACCGGGGAGCTGTTTTTT.

V gene TRBV2 combines with J gene TRBJ2-1; 10 bases map to TRBD2. The germline V gene has CDR1 SNHLY and CDR2 FYNNEI. This CDR3 spans 14 amino acids. V was pared by 6 bases and J by 4 bases, with 3 bases of the junction left unmatched. The CDR3 region has the DNA TGTGCCAGCAGGAGGACTAGCGGATACAATGAGCAGTTCTTC. Translated, it gives CASRRTSGYNEQFF. Based on the CDR3 plus reference TRBV2 and TRBJ2-1, the full variable domain is EPEVTQTPSHQVTQMGQEVILRCVPISNHLYFYWYRQILGQKVEFLVSFYNNEISEKSEIFDDQFSVERPDGSNFTLKIRSTKLEDSAMYFCASRRTSGYNEQFFGPGTRLTVL.

The chain employs TRBV28 and TRBJ2-7; no firm D call. Looked up from germline, CDR1 is MDHEN and CDR2 is SYDVKM. Trimming removed 3 bases from V and 0 bases from J, with 12 bases in between. This CDR3 comprises 15 residues. The CDR3 nucleotides are TGTGCCAGCAGTTTTTTCGGTTTTCGCTCCTACGAGCAGTACTTC. This encodes CASSFFGFRSYEQYF.

The CDR3, as DNA: TGTGCCTGGAGTGCCCGTCTAAGGACTGGCTACACCTTC. Translating it yields CAWSARLRTGYTF. The chain combines TRBV30 with TRBJ1-2; D gene unclear. CDR3 length: 13 amino acids. The V end was cut by 1 base, the J end by 7 bases, with 13 bases between. Germline-derived CDR1 and CDR2 are GTSNPN and SVGIG (reference sequence).

The chain is built from TRBV4-1 and TRBJ2-1; 11 bases line up with TRBD2. Germline CDR1 is MGHRA and CDR2 is YSYEKL. The trim removed 6 bases at V and 5 bases at J, leaving 6 bases unmatched. The CDR3 length is 15 residues. The CDR3 nucleotides are TGCGCCAGCAGTCGTAGCGGGGGGGCCCACAATGAGCAGTTCTTC. Protein sequence: CASSRSGGAHNEQFF.

Only a few counts were recorded for this clone. V and J are TRBV2 and TRBJ1-2; D remains unclear. Trimming cost V 7 bases and J 1 base, with 7 bases left between them. The germline gives CDR1 SNHLY, CDR2 FYNNEI. The CDR3 sequence is 12 residues long. CDR3 sequence: CASTRINYGYTF. The CDR3 nucleotides read TGTGCCAGCACACGAATTAACTATGGCTACACCTTC.

This rearrangement joins TRBV7-9 to TRBJ2-3; D is perhaps TRBD1 (6 bases). Germline lookup yields CDR1 SEHNR and CDR2 FQNEAQ (reference sequence). V was pared by 3 bases and J by 4 bases, with 11 bases between. CDR3 length: 14 amino acids. CDR3 region: CASSLAGAADTQYF. Written as DNA, the CDR3 is TGTGCCAGCAGCTTGGCAGGGGCAGCAGATACGCAGTATTTT.

This clone was seen more than once but under ten times. The chain employs TRBV28 and TRBJ1-2; a weak D match, TRBD1 (5 bases). CDR1 and CDR2 (germline): MDHEN, SYDVKM. The V gene lost 6 bases and the J gene lost 4 bases, with 18 bases spanning the gap. The CDR3 has 15 amino acids. CDR3 loop: CASSLARGPLYGYTF. The CDR3, as DNA: TGTGCCAGCAGCCTCGCCCGGGGCCCCCTCTATGGCTACACCTTC.

This clone was seen only a few times. The chain combines TRBV7-9 with TRBJ1-6; D remains unclear. This CDR3 spans 15 amino acids. Trimming stripped 7 bases from V and 0 bases from J, with 10 bases between. In germline, CDR1 is SEHNR, CDR2 FQNEAQ (reference sequence). As DNA, the CDR3 is TGTGCCAGCACCACCTCCCCCTCCTATAATTCACCCCTCCACTTT. Its translation is CASTTSPSYNSPLHF.

The rearrangement uses TRBV5-5 and TRBJ2-5, with D maybe TRBD2 (7 bases). Germline V lookup: CDR1 SGHKS, CDR2 YYEKEE (reference sequence). V was shortened by 0 bases and J by 5 bases, with 14 bases between the two germline ends. The CDR3 extends over 15 amino acids. The CDR3 DNA reads as TGTGCCAGCAGCTTGGAGGGGGGGCCGTGGGAGACCCAGTACTTC. This encodes CASSLEGGPWETQYF.

The chain recombines TRBV5-1 with TRBJ1-6; 7 nucleotides align to TRBD1. Germline CDR1 SGHRS, CDR2 YFSETQ. V lost 5 bases and J lost 8; bases outside the gene matches: 13. This CDR3 has 16 residues. The CDR3 nucleotides read TGCGCCAGCAGAACCAAACCGGGACAGTTAGATTCACCCCTCCACTTT. Translated, it gives CASRTKPGQLDSPLHF.

The chain links TRBV4-2 to TRBJ1-5; D uncertain. Between the trimmed V and J ends, which lost 0 bases and 0 bases, there was a span of 12 bases. Per germline, CDR1 LGHNA and CDR2 YNFKEQ. The CDR3 loop spans 17 amino acids. The CDR3 DNA reads TGTGCCAGCAGCCAAGACTTACTGAATTATAGCAATCAGCCCCAGCATTTT. Its translation is CASSQDLLNYSNQPQHF.

This chain joins TRBV10-3 and TRBJ1-2; D is uncertain. Germline values: CDR1 ENHRY, CDR2 SYGVKD. With 6 bases removed from V and 6 bases from J, the gap between germline ends came to 8 bases. The CDR3 consists of 11 residues. CDR3 coding DNA: TGTGCCATCAGCGAGCCTGATGGCTACACCTTC. This translates into CAISEPDGYTF.

This clone was detected only a few times. V usage is TRBV5-6 and J usage is TRBJ2-3, with 12 bases aligning to TRBD2. Germline loops: CDR1 SGHDT, CDR2 YYEEEE. Unmatched junction bases numbered 4, after V lost 0 bases and J lost 2 bases. This CDR3 region has 17 residues. The CDR3 DNA reads as TGTGCCAGCAGCTTGGCGCTAGCGGGGGGGATCACAGATACGCAGTATTTT. This sequence encodes CASSLALAGGITDTQYF.

This clone came up a few times. The chain joins TRBV6-1 to TRBJ2-5; D possibly matches TRBD1 or TRBD2 (5 bases each). Trimming took 5 bases from V and 2 from J, leaving 9 bases between them. Germline-derived CDR1 and CDR2 are MNHNS and SASEGT. The CDR3 contains 13 residues. CDR3 residues: CASSWGLQETQYF. In nucleotides, the CDR3 is TGTGCCAGCAGTTGGGGGTTACAAGAGACCCAGTACTTC.

This clone was counted a single time. The genes are TRBV15 and TRBJ2-1; TRBD2 matches 12 bases. The CDR3 has 15 amino acids. V trimming: 1 base; J trimming: 7 bases; junction bases outside the gene matches: 2. Germline values: CDR1 LNHNV, CDR2 YYDKDF (reference sequence). CDR3 sequence: CATSRATSGGNEQFF. The CDR3 DNA sequence: TGTGCCACCAGCAGAGCGACTAGCGGGGGTAATGAGCAGTTCTTC. Together with reference TRBV15 and TRBJ2-1, the CDR3 gives the full variable domain: DAMVIQNPRYQVTQFGKPVTLSCSQTLNHNVMYWYQQKSSQAPKLLFHYYDKDFNNEADTPDNFQSRRPNTSFCFLDIRSPGLGDTAMYLCATSRATSGGNEQFFGPGTRLTVL.

DNA for the CDR3: TGCGCCAGCAGCTTGGAGCTAGCGGGGGGAGTAGATACGCAGTATTTT. Amino acid sequence: CASSLELAGGVDTQYF. The V and J genes are TRBV5-1 and TRBJ2-3; TRBD2 aligns across 11 bases. Germline trimming cut 0 bases from V and 5 bases from J; bases unmatched to any gene: 5. CDR1 is SGHRS, CDR2 YFSETQ, per germline. CDR3 size: 16 residues.

This chain uses TRBV6-5 with TRBJ1-1; D unclear. The CDR3 length is 13 residues. V was cut by 7 bases and J by 4 bases, with 13 bases left in between. The V gene's germline CDR1 is MNHEY and CDR2 SVGAGI. The CDR3 spells CASTKPGGTEAFF. The CDR3 bases are TGTGCCAGCACCAAACCTGGAGGCACTGAAGCTTTCTTT.

The count of this clone is one. The chain recombines TRBV7-2 with TRBJ2-1; 12 positions match TRBD2. Germline CDR1 and CDR2: SGHTA and FQGNSA. The CDR3 has 16 residues. V shed 5 bases, J shed 3 bases, and the junction held 5 bases outside the gene matches. The DNA for the CDR3 is TGTGCCAGCAGCGCTAGCGGGGGGGCGGTCTACAATGAGCAGTTCTTC. As protein: CASSASGGAVYNEQFF.

This clone was seen more than once but under ten times. V and J are TRBV27 and TRBJ1-6; D not certain. The length of the CDR3 is 13 residues. V lost 2 bases, J lost 10 bases, and 9 bases lay in between. Germline V lookup: CDR1 MNHEY, CDR2 SMNVEV (reference sequence). The CDR3 protein is CASSLEVVSPLHF. The CDR3 nucleotides are TGTGCCAGCAGTTTAGAGGTTGTGTCACCCCTCCACTTT.

This chain connects TRBV5-1 to TRBJ1-4; 10 bases align to TRBD1. Germline V gene lookup returns CDR1 SGHRS and CDR2 YFSETQ. The J segment lost 7 bases and the V segment lost 7 bases, leaving 10 bases of the junction unmatched. The CDR3 consists of 15 residues. The CDR3 DNA follows: TGCGCCAGCTCAAACGGACAGGGGGGGAGTGAAAAACTGTTTTTT. Translation gives CASSNGQGGSEKLFF. The entire variable domain, with the rest obtained from reference TRBV5-1 and TRBJ1-4, is as follows: KAGVTQTPRYLIKTRGQQVTLSCSPISGHRSVSWYQQTPGQGLQFLFEYFSETQRNKGNFPGRFSGRQFSNSRSEMNVSTLELGDSALYLCASSNGQGGSEKLFFGSGTQLSVL.

The table lists this clone with a few counts. The chain has TRBV14 and TRBJ2-7; 7 positions match TRBD1. V lost 1 base and J lost 0; bases outside the gene matches: 3. This CDR3 has 15 residues. The germline V gene has CDR1 SGHDN and CDR2 FVKESK. Here the CDR3 DNA reads TGTGCCAGCAGCCAAGGGACAGGTAGCTCCTACGAGCAGTACTTC. It specifies CASSQGTGSSYEQYF.

The genes are TRBV5-4 and TRBJ1-1, with 7 bases lining up with TRBD1. Germline trimming cut 5 bases from V and 3 bases from J; bases unmatched to any gene: 4. The germline CDR1 and CDR2 sequences are SGHNT and YYREEE (reference sequence). CDR3 length equals 13 residues. The DNA for the CDR3 is TGTGCCAGCAGTCCAGGGGGTTACACTGAAGCTTTCTTT. Translated, it gives CASSPGGYTEAFF.

Only a few counts were recorded for this clone. This chain joins TRBV6-1 and TRBJ2-6; D is undetermined. This CDR3 comprises 12 residues. Deletions cut 7 bases from V and 4 bases from J, with 5 bases between. The germline V gene has CDR1 MNHNS and CDR2 SASEGT. The DNA of the CDR3 is TGTGCCAGCACGCAGGGGGCCAACGTCCTGACTTTC. Its translation: CASTQGANVLTF.

This sequence joins TRBV4-1 and TRBJ1-4; D ambiguous. V was trimmed by 4 bases and J by 3 bases, leaving 9 bases between them. The germline V gene encodes CDR1 MGHRA and CDR2 YSYEKL. The CDR3 is 14 amino acids. CDR3 DNA: TGCGCCAGCAGCCGAGGGCTGCCTAATGAAAAACTGTTTTTT. It yields the protein CASSRGLPNEKLFF.

This sequence joins TRBV9 and TRBJ2-3; the D gene is possibly TRBD2 (6 bases). V shed 3 bases and J shed 4 bases, with 18 bases lying between them. Germline V gene sequence: CDR1 SGDLS, CDR2 YYNGEE. CDR3 size: 16 residues. The CDR3 region has the DNA TGTGCCAGCAGCGCCCGACCCGGGACTCCCCCAGATACGCAGTATTTT. Encoded protein: CASSARPGTPPDTQYF.

The genes are TRBV6-1 and TRBJ1-6, with D possibly matching TRBD1 (6 bases). The V and J ends lost 6 bases and 7 bases respectively, with 7 bases between them. This CDR3 is 12 amino acids long. From germline, CDR1 is MNHNS and CDR2 SASEGT. The CDR3 here is CASRGGNSPLHF. The DNA of the CDR3 is TGTGCCAGCAGGGGGGGCAATTCACCCCTCCACTTT.

This chain joins TRBV5-1 and TRBJ2-7; tentatively, D is TRBD1 or TRBD2 (5 bases each). Germline-derived CDR1 and CDR2 are SGHRS and YFSETQ. The CDR3 spans 16 residues. V gave up 4 bases and J gave up 2 bases, with 19 bases separating them. CDR3 bases: TGCGCCAGCAGCCCCGAGGGTCGTGGGGGAACCTACGAGCAGTACTTC. This translates into CASSPEGRGGTYEQYF.